The rows below give T cell receptor beta chains drawn from one sample of a study of blood T cell repertoires in COVID-19. The assay was immunoSEQ multiplex PCR, and TCRdb's table has in-frame clones only and misses some. The table has hundreds of thousands of clones, 85% seen once; the top ten hold under 4%. Sequenced material: peripheral blood. These receptor sequences come from a woman under 30 with acute or convalescent COVID-19. The CDR3 runs from the conserved cysteine through the conserved F or W. Each record gives: V gene, D gene, J gene, CDR3 DNA, CDR3 protein. A D gene is named only where the DNA matches it firmly.

TRBV5-1	NA	TRBJ1-1	TGCGCCAGCAGCTTGGCCTCGAACACTGAAGCTTTCTTT	CASSLASNTEAFF
TRBV19	NA	TRBJ1-2	TGTGCCAGTAGGGACAGTCGACTATATGGCTACACCTTC	CASRDSRLYGYTF
TRBV7-8	NA	TRBJ1-5	TGTGCCAGCAGCTTACTACGGGGTACAAATCAGCCCCAGCATTTT	CASSLLRGTNQPQHF
TRBV7-9	NA	TRBJ2-7	TGTGCCAGCAGCTTAGCGCGACAGGACTACGAGCAGTACTTC	CASSLARQDYEQYF
TRBV12-5	NA	TRBJ2-7	TGTGCTAGTGGTTTGCTCCCTGGGCTAAGGTTGAACTACGAGCAGTACTTC	CASGLLPGLRLNYEQYF
TRBV6-5	NA	TRBJ2-7	TGTGCCAGCAGTTACCTGGGGGCGGCTCCCTACGAGCAGTACTTC	CASSYLGAAPYEQYF
TRBV28	NA	TRBJ1-2	TGTGCCAGCAAGTCTGACCAACAGGGAAGTTATGGCTACACCTTC	CASKSDQQGSYGYTF
TRBV27	TRBD1	TRBJ1-6	TGTGCCAGCAGTGAAGACAGGGCTAGGACCTATAATTCACCCCTCCACTTT	CASSEDRARTYNSPLHF
TRBV7-9	NA	TRBJ1-2	TGTGCCAGCAGCCCGCCGACAGCGGGAATTGACTATGGCTACACCTTC	CASSPPTAGIDYGYTF
TRBV9	NA	TRBJ1-3	TGTGCCAGCAGCGTAGTCGGAGACTCTGGAAACACCATATATTTT	CASSVVGDSGNTIYF
TRBV5-1	TRBD1	TRBJ1-2	TGCGCCAGCAGCGCCGGGACAGGGGGCGGCTATGGCTACACCTTC	CASSAGTGGGYGYTF
TRBV6-5	TRBD1	TRBJ1-5	TGTGCCAGCCTAATACAGGGGGGTAATCAGCCCCAGCATTTT	CASLIQGGNQPQHF